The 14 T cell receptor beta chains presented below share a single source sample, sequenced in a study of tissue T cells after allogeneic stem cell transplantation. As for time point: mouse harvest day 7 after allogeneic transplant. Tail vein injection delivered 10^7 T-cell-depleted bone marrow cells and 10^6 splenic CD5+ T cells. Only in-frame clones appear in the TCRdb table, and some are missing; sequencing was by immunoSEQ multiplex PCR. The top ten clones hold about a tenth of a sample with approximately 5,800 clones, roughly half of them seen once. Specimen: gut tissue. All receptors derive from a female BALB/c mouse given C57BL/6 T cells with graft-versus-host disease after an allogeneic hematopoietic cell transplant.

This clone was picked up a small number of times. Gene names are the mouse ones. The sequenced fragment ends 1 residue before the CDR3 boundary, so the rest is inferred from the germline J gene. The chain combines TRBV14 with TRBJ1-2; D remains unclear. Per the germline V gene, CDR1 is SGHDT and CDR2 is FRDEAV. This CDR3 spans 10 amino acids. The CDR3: CDDWDSDYTF. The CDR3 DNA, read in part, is TGTGACGATTGGGACTCCGACTACACC. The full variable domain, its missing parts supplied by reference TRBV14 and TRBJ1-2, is EAGVTQSPRYAVLQEGQAVSFWCDPISGHDTLYWYQQPRDQGPQLLVYFRDEAVIDNSQLPSDRFSAVRPKGTNSTLKIQSAKQGDTATYLCDDWDSDYTFGSGTRLLVI.

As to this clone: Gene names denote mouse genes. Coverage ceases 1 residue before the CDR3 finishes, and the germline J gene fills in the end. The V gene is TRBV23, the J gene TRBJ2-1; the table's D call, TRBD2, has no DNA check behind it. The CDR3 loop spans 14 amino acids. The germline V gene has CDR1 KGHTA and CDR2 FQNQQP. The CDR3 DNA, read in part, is TGCTCCAGCAGTCAAACTGGGGGGCTGGCTGAGCAGTTC. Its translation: CSSSQTGGLAEQF. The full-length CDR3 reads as CSSSQTGGLAEQFF.

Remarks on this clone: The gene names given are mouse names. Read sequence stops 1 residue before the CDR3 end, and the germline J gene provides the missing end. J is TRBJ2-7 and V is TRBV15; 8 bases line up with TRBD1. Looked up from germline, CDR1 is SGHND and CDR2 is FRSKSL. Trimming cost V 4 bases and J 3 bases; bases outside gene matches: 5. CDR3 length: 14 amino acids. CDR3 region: CASSSGTGFYEQYF. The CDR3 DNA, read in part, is TGTGCCAGCAGTTCCGGGACAGGCTTCTATGAACAGTAC.

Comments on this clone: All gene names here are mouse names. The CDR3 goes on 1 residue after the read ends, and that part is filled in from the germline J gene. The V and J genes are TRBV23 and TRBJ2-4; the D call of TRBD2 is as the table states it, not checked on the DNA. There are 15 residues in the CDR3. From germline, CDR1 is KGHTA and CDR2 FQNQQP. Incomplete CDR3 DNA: TGCTCCAGCAGTCTCCGACTGCCTAGTCAAAACACCTTGTAC. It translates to CSSSLRLPSQNTLY. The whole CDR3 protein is CSSSLRLPSQNTLYF. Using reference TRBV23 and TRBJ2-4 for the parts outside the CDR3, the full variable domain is DAAVTQKPRYLIKMKGQEAEMKCIPEKGHTAVFWYQQKQSKELKFLIYFQNQQPLDQIDMVKERFSAVCPSSSLCSLGIRTCEAEDSALYLCSSSLRLPSQNTLYFGAGTRLSVL.

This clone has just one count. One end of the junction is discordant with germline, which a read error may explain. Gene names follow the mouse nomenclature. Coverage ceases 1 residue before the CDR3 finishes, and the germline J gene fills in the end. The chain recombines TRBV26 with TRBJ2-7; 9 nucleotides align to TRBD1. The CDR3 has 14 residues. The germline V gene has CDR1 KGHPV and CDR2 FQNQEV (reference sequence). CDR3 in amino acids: CAGSRDRVTYEQYF. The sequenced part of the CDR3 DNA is TGTGCCGGCAGTCGGGACAGGGTGACCTATGAACAGTAC.

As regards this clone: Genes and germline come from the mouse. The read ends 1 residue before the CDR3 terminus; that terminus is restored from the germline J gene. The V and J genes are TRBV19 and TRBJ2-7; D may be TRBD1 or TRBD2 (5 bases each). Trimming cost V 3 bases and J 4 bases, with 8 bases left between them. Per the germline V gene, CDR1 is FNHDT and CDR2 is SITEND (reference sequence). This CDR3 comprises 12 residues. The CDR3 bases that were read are TGTGCCAGCAGTAGGGACGGATATGAACAGTAC. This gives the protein CASSRDGYEQY. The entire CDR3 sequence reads CASSRDGYEQYF.

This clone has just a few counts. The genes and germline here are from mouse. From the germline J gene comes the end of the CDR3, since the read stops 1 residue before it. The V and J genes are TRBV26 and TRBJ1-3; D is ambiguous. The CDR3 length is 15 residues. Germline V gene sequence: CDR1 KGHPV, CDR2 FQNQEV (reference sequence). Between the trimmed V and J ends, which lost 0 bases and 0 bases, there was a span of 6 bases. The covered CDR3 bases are TGTGCCAGCAGTCTGTCAGGGAGTTCTGGAAATACGCTCTAT. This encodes CASSLSGSSGNTLY. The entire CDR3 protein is CASSLSGSSGNTLYF.

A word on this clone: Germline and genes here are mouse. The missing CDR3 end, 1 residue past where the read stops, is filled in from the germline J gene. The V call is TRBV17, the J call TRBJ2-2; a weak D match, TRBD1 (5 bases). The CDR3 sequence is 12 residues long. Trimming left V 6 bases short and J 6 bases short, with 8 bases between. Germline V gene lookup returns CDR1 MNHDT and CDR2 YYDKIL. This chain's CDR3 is CASRSGPGQLYF. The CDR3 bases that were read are TGTGCTAGCAGGTCAGGGCCCGGGCAGCTCTAC.

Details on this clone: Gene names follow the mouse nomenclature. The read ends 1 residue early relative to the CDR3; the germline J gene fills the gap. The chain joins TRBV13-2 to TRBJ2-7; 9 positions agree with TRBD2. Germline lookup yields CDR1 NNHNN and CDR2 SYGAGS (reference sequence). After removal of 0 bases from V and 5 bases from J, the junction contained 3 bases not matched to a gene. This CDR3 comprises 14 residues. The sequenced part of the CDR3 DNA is TGTGCCAGCGGTGATGCTTGGGGGGGCGATGAACAGTAC. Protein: CASGDAWGGDEQY. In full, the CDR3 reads CASGDAWGGDEQYF.

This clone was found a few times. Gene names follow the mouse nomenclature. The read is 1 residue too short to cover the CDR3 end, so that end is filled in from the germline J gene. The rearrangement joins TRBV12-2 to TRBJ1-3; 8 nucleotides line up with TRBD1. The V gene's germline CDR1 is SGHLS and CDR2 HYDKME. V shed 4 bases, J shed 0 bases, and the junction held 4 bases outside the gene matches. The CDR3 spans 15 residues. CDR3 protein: CASSRQGYSGNTLYF. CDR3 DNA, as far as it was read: TGTGCCAGCTCACGACAGGGGTATTCTGGAAATACGCTCTAT.

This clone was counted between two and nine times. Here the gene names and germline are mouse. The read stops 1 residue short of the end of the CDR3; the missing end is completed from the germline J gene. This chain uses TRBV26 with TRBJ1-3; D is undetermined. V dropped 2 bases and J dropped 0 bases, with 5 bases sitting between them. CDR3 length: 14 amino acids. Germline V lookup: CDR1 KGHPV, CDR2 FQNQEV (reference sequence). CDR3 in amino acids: CASSLSNSGNTLYF. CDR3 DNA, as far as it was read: TGTGCCAGCAGTCTGAGCAATTCTGGAAATACGCTCTAT.

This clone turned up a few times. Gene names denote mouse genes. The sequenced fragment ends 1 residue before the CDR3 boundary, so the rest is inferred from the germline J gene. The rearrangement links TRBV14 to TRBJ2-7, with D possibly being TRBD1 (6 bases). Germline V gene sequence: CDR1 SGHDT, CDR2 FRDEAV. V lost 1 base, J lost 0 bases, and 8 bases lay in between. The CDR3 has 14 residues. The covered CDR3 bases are TGTGCCAGCAGTTTCGGGACACTCTCCTATGAACAGTAC. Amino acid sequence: CASSFGTLSYEQY. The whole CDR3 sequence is CASSFGTLSYEQYF.

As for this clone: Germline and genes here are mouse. CDR3 residues: CASSPQVSNERLFF. Incomplete CDR3 DNA: TGTGCCAGCAGTCCACAGGTTTCCAACGAAAGATTATTT. The chain links TRBV26 to TRBJ1-4; D might be TRBD1 (5 bases). Sequencing ends 1 residue short of the CDR3 end; the germline J gene provides the rest. The V and J ends lost 4 bases and 0 bases respectively, with 6 bases between them. Per the germline V gene, CDR1 is KGHPV and CDR2 is FQNQEV (reference sequence). The length of the CDR3 is 14 residues.

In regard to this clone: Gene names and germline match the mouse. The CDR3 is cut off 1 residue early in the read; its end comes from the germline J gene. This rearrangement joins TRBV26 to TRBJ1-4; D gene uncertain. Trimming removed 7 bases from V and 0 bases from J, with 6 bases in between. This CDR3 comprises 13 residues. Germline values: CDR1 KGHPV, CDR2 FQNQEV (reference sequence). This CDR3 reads CASTQFSNERLFF. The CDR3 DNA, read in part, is TGTGCCAGCACCCAATTTTCCAACGAAAGATTATTT.